Given below is one TCR beta chain in context. This clonotype showed up many times. Its specific antigen is unknown. Base quality data are lacking; no much larger clone is found one base away. This specimen belongs to a study of T cells in Graves' hyperthyroidism and ophthalmopathy (dated by TCRdb to the late 2010s). General notes on the study: Peripheral blood samples were taken at the time of initial diagnosis, prior to any treatment. According to the paper, TCR Vbeta CDR3 sequencing was carried out on some 140 peripheral blood samples, which came from fewer than 50 ophthalmopathy, around 75 hyperthyroidism and some 17 progressor patients. TCR V-J signatures able to tell the groups apart were searched for in a discovery cohort of around 95 patients, of whom 40 to 45 had Graves' ophthalmopathy and under 65 had stable Graves' hyperthyroidism. Prospective prediction of ophthalmopathy was tested in an independent validation cohort of approximately 18 hyperthyroidism patients and 17 patients who later progressed to ophthalmopathy. The roughly 91 discovery patients were randomly split 7:3 into training and test sets. In several Graves' hyperthyroidism patients, the study also compared T-cell repertoires from thyroid tissue with T-cell repertoires from blood. Following sampling, methimazole starting at 30 mg daily was given to hyperthyroidism patients, and high-dose intravenous methylprednisolone was given to ophthalmopathy patients.

Moderately to severely active disease, a Clinical Activity Score of at least 3, a NOSPECS grade of at least 4, and a duration under 3 months were present in ophthalmopathy patients. Patients with uncontrolled infections, other autoimmune diseases, pregnancy or lactation were excluded. Diagnoses were established on the basis of clinical symptoms, serum thyroxine and TRAb, thyroid ultrasound, and orbital computed tomography. PBMCs were separated from 7.5 to 10 ml of fresh peripheral blood using Ficoll-Paque density gradient centrifugation. Total RNA was extracted with Trizol reagent, and quality was checked on an Agilent 2100 Bioanalyzer. TCR beta CDR3 regions were amplified from RNA transcripts. For the first round of RT-PCR on the TCR CDR3, the HTBI primer set was used together with the Qiagen OneStep RT-PCR kit. The libraries were constructed in a second round of multiplex PCR and then size-selected and purified. Sequencing of the libraries was done on an Illumina HiSeq2000 using paired-end 100 bp reads. The original methods were these. Raw data were processed with SOAPnuke, discarding reads with adapters, uncalled bases, mean Phred below 15, or no exact constant-primer or identifier match. High-quality paired reads were merged using COPE v1.2.5, and each unique nucleotide sequence was defined as a clonotype. MiTCR v1.1 was used to align clonotypes to the IMGT TRBV, TRBD and TRBJ reference segments. The analysis was restricted to V-J combinations with a frequency above 0.0001, which together covered 99.2% of the repertoires. A TCS score was defined as the ratio between F50 (clonal expansion) and ExV (chaos), using BLOSUM62-based TCRdist between CDR3 peptides within each V-J. Welch's t-statistics and random forest reduced around 510 V-J features to roughly 13, which were used in a naive Bayes classifier (R e1071). The public reads were quality trimmed at Q25 with fastp and then assembled into clones with MiXCR by TCRdb, keeping productive beta chains. Under each unique CDR3 protein, matching rows form one entry showing the most common genes and DNA. TCRdb's processing, not the study's, gives the V and J calls here. Recorded for this sample are about 250,000 distinct CDR3 sequences; roughly 22% of them occurred a single time. The ten largest clones take up around 65% of the sample.

Overall results and qualifications from the work: A model built on a 13 V-J signature distinguished ophthalmopathy from stable hyperthyroidism, reaching 87.88% sensitivity and about 81% specificity in cross-validation and 80%/75% in testing. During validation, the model predicted progression to ophthalmopathy a median of about 6.3 months ahead of onset, with 70.59% sensitivity and under 85% specificity. Sample size was not statistically predetermined, and blinding of investigators to group allocation was not performed. Blood samples also contained most of the expanded thyroid clonotypes (frequency above 0.001), which suggests that blood repertoires may reflect thyroid immune responses.

The sample was blood. This clonotype was sampled from a man between 25 and 39 years old with Graves' ophthalmopathy.

This receptor carries the CDR3 CASSPQGLAYNEQFF. Here is the DNA: TGTGCCAGCAGCCCCCAGGGACTAGCCTACAATGAGCAGTTCTTC. The receptor chain draws on TRBV3-1 and TRBJ2-1, and TRBD2 aligns with 8 junction nucleotides. Here V drops 4 bases and J drops 2 bases, and the junction holds 4 bases not matched to any gene. From the cysteine through the phenylalanine, the CDR3 covers 15 amino acids. Left in the record is the CDR3 DNA by itself, 45 bases read in frame from the first base. Reading the germline V gene (reference sequence) gives CDR1 LGHDT and CDR2 YNNKEL.